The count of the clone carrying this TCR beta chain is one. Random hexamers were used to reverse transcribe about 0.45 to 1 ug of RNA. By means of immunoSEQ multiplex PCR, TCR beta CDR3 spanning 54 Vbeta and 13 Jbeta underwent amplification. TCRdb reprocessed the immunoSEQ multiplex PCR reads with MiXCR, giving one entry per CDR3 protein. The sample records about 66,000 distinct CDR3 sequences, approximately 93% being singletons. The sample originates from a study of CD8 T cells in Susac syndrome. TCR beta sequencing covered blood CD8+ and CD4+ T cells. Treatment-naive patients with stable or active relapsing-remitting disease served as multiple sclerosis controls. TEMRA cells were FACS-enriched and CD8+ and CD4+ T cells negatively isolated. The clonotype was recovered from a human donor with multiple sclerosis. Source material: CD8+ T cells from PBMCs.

The CDR3 DNA reads TGTGCCAGCAAGGAAGGCGGAGGGGTACACGATGAGCAGTTCTTC. Its protein is CASKEGGGVHDEQFF. The chain joins TRBV27 to TRBJ2-1; D possibly corresponds to TRBD2 (6 bases). Germline loops: CDR1 MNHEY, CDR2 SMNVEV (reference sequence). V gave up 7 bases and J gave up 8 bases, with 21 bases separating them. The CDR3 sequence is 15 residues long.